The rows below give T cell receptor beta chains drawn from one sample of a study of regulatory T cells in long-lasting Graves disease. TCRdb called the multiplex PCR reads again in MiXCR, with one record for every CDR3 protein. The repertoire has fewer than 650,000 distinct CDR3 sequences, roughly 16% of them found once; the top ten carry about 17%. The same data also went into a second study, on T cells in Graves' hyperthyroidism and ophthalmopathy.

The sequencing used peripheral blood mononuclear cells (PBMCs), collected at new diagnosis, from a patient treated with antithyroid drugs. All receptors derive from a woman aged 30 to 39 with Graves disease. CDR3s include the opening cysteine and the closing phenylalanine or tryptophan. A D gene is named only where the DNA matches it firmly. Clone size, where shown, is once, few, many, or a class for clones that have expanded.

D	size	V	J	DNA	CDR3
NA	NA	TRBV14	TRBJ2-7	TGTGCCAGCAGATTAACAGGGCTCCACGAGCAGTACTTC	CASRLTGLHEQYF
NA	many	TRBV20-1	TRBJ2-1	TGCAGTGCTACATTACTAGGGGGGGGCACCTACAATGAGCAGTTCTTC	CSATLLGGGTYNEQFF
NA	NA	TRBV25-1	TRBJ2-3	TGTGCCAGTAATGTAGGGGATACGCAGTATTTT	CASNVGDTQYF
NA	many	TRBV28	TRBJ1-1	TGTGCCAGCAGTTTCATGGGGGTGAACACTGAAGCTTTCTTT	CASSFMGVNTEAFF
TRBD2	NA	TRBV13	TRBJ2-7	TGTGCCAGCAACCTAGCGGGAATGCCCTACGAGCAGTACTTC	CASNLAGMPYEQYF
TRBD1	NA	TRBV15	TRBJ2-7	TGTGCCACCAGCCTCACGACAGGGGACTCCTACGAGCAGTACTTC	CATSLTTGDSYEQYF
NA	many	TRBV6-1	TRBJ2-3	TGTGCCAGCAGTGAGCGGGCGGCAGATACGCAGTATTTT	CASSERAADTQYF
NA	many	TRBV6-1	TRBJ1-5	TGTGCCAGCAGTGGAACGGTGGGAGGGGGCAATCAGCCCCAGCATTTT	CASSGTVGGGNQPQHF
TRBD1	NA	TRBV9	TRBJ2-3	TGTGCCAGTACAGGGGGCTCCGGCTTTGATACGCAGTATTTT	CASTGGSGFDTQYF
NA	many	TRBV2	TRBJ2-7	TGTGCCAGCACGCGGAATACAGGGTACGAGCAGTACTTC	CASTRNTGYEQYF
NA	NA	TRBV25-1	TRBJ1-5	TGTGCCAGCAGTGTGGGGATCAATCAGCCCCAGCATTTT	CASSVGINQPQHF
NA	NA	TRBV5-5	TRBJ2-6	TGTGCCAGCAGCTTGGCTTTGTCTAGTGGGGCCAACGTCCTGACTTTC	CASSLALSSGANVLTF
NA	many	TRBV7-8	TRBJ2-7	TGTGCCAGCACCCAGGACAGAGTAAATGGCGAGCAGTACTTC	CASTQDRVNGEQYF
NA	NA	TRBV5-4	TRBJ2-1	TGTGCCAGCCGTTTGGGGGGCGGATCCTACAATGAGCAGTTCTTC	CASRLGGGSYNEQFF
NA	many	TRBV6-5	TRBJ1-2	TGTGCCAGCAGTTACAGGGGAATGGCTGGCTACACCTTC	CASSYRGMAGYTF
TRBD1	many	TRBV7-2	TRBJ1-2	TGTGCCAGCAGCCCACGACAGGGGTTGGGTCATGGCTACACCTTC	CASSPRQGLGHGYTF
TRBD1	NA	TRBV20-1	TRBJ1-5	TGCAGTGCTAAAGGGACAGGGGGGGGGTCCAATCAGCCCCAGCATTTT	CSAKGTGGGSNQPQHF
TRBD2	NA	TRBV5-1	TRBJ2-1	TGCGCCAGCAGCTCGTCTACTAGCGGGAGGGGTGAGCAGTTCTTC	CASSSSTSGRGEQFF
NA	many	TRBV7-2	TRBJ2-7	TGTGCCAGCAGTATCCCCCCAGGAGAGCAGTACTTC	CASSIPPGEQYF
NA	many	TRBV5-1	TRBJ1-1	TGCGCCAGCAGCTTGGCGGGGCAGGTGGGGGGCACTGAAGCTTTCTTT	CASSLAGQVGGTEAFF
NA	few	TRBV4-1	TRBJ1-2	TGCGCCAGCAGCCCAAACCGGATGGACAGCCGGCCCGGCAGGAACTATGGCTACACCTTC	CASSPNRMDSRPGRNYGYTF
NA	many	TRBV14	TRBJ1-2	TGTGCCAGCCGACAGAGTGTCTATGGCTACACCTTC	CASRQSVYGYTF
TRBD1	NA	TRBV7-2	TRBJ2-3	TGTGCCAGCAGCATGCGGACAGGGGCAGATACGCAGTATTTT	CASSMRTGADTQYF
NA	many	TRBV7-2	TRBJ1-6	TGTGCCAGCAGCGTTGGGACATCACCCCCTAATTCACCCCTCCACTTT	CASSVGTSPPNSPLHF
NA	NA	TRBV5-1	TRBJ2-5	TGCGCCAGCAGCTACCCACAAGAGACCCAGTACTTC	CASSYPQETQYF
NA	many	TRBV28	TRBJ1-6	TGTGCCAGCAGTACTGGGACGGCGGGTTTGGGGCCCCTCCACTTT	CASSTGTAGLGPLHF
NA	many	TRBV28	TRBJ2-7	TGTGCCAGCAGTATCCGGGGCTACGAGCAGTACTTC	CASSIRGYEQYF
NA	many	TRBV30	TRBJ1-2	TGTGCCTGGACACGGGGGACGCATGGCTACACCTTC	CAWTRGTHGYTF
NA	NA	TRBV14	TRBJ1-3	TGTGCCAGCAGCCGCATTCCTAAATCCCCCGGAAACACCATATATTTT	CASSRIPKSPGNTIYF
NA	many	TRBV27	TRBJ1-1	TGTGCCAGCAGTTTACTCGGGGGTACCGCTGAAGCTTTCTTT	CASSLLGGTAEAFF
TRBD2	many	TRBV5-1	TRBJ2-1	TGCGCCAGCAGCTTGACGGCGGGAGGTCTGTACAATGAGCAGTTCTTC	CASSLTAGGLYNEQFF
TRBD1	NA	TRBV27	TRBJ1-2	TGTGCCAGCAGTTTATCCCCCGGGACAGTCAACTATGGCTACACCTTC	CASSLSPGTVNYGYTF
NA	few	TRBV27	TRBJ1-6	TGTGCCAGCAGTTTAATGCAGGGCCCGGGTTCACCCCTCCACTTT	CASSLMQGPGSPLHF
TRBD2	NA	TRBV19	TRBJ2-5	TGTGCCAGTAAAGGACTAGCCGTACAAGAGACCCAGTACTTC	CASKGLAVQETQYF
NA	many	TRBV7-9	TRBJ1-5	TGTGCCAGCAGCTTAGCGGTGGGGAATCAGCCCCAGCATTTT	CASSLAVGNQPQHF
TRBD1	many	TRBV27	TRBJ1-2	TGTGCCAGCAGTACTTCTACCGGGACAGGGGTTAATGGCTACACCTTC	CASSTSTGTGVNGYTF
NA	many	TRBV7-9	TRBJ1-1	TGTGCCAGCAGCATCGGAACGAACACTGAAGCTTTCTTT	CASSIGTNTEAFF
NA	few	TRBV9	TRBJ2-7	TGTGCCAGCAGCGCTGGCGGCGTGGGCGAGCAGTACTTC	CASSAGGVGEQYF
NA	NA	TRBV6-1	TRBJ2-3	TGTGCCAGTGGGAGCCGCCTAGCACGAGATACGCAGTATTTT	CASGSRLARDTQYF
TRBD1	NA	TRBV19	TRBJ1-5	TGTGCCAGTAGTATGGGACAGGGTCGGCCCCAGCATTTT	CASSMGQGRPQHF
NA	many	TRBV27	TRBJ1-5	TGTGCCAGCAAGTTGATGGGGGAGGGGGACAATCAGCCCCAGCATTTT	CASKLMGEGDNQPQHF
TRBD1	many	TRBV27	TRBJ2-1	TGTGCCAGCAGCTTAAGTAAGGGGGCAGCCCTATCCAATGAGCAGTTCTTC	CASSLSKGAALSNEQFF
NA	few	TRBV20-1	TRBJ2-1	TGCAGTGCGAGCGGAGGTCTCCCCTACAATGAGCAGTTCTTC	CSASGGLPYNEQFF